These T cell receptor beta chains were read from a single sample in a study of human T cells and chemical hapten exposure. TCRdb ran MiXCR on the RACE reads and lists one entry per CDR3 protein. The sample includes approximately 370,000 distinct CDR3 sequences, around 5.5% of them seen just once. The material was whole blood, obtained in connection with sensitization to the hapten diphenylcyclopropenone (DPC). Source of these receptors: a woman under 30 with alopecia areata. Some clones in this sample may be carry-over from other donors' samples. Both conserved end residues are part of each CDR3. A D gene is named only where the DNA matches it firmly. A row's size may be missing; if present it is once, few, many or a size class.

J gene	clone size	D gene	V gene	CDR3 protein	CDR3 DNA
TRBJ2-7	many	TRBD1	TRBV18	CASSPGQGRDYEQYF	TGTGCCAGCTCACCAGGACAGGGCAGAGACTACGAGCAGTACTTC
TRBJ1-4	many	NA	TRBV12-3/TRBV12-4	CASSRFAGTNEKLFF	TGTGCCAGCAGCCGGTTTGCAGGGACTAATGAAAAACTGTTTTTT
TRBJ1-1	few	NA	TRBV6-2/TRBV6-3	CASRRQGTTEAFF	TGTGCCAGCAGGCGCCAGGGTACCACTGAAGCTTTCTTT
TRBJ1-1	few	NA	TRBV6-5	CATRDGRREAEAFF	TGTGCCACCAGGGACGGCCGCCGAGAGGCTGAAGCTTTCTTT
TRBJ2-1	NA	NA	TRBV6-2/TRBV6-3	CASSPTIGSYNEQFF	TGTGCCAGCAGCCCAACGATAGGGAGCTACAATGAGCAGTTCTTC
TRBJ1-4	many	TRBD1	TRBV27	CASSASGTGDEKLFF	TGTGCCAGCAGTGCCTCCGGGACAGGGGATGAAAAACTGTTTTTT
TRBJ2-1	NA	TRBD1	TRBV11-2	CASSSVGQGGHNEQFF	TGTGCCAGCAGCTCGGTAGGACAGGGCGGGCACAATGAGCAGTTCTTC
TRBJ1-4	few	TRBD1	TRBV12-3/TRBV12-4	CASSQGQGREKLFF	TGTGCCAGCAGCCAGGGACAGGGGAGGGAAAAACTGTTTTTT
TRBJ2-2	few	TRBD1	TRBV12-3/TRBV12-4	CAGRTGWTGELFF	TGTGCCGGAAGGACAGGGTGGACCGGGGAGCTGTTTTTT
TRBJ2-1	few	TRBD2	TRBV7-9	CASSSIAGGRRTNEQFF	TGTGCCAGCAGCTCCATAGCGGGGGGGCGGAGAACGAATGAGCAGTTCTTC
TRBJ1-6	few	NA	TRBV3-1	CASSRAGGGSPLHF	TGTGCCAGCAGCCGGGCCGGGGGTGGTTCACCCCTCCACTTT
TRBJ1-1	many	NA	TRBV10-3	CAISESAGMNTEAFF	TGTGCCATCAGTGAGTCGGCCGGGATGAACACTGAAGCTTTCTTT
TRBJ1-2	many	NA	TRBV18	CASSPPRDPNYGYTF	TGTGCCAGCTCACCACCTAGAGATCCTAACTATGGCTACACCTTC
TRBJ2-3	many	TRBD2	TRBV13	CASSMRTSGYTDTQYF	TGTGCCAGCAGCATGCGGACTAGCGGGTACACAGATACGCAGTATTTT
TRBJ2-3	few	TRBD2	TRBV7-8	CASSSLAGLGTDTQYF	TGTGCCAGCAGCTCCCTAGCGGGATTAGGCACAGATACGCAGTATTTT
TRBJ1-1	many	NA	TRBV21-1	CASSISSRPKGQDWTEAFF	TGTGCCAGCAGCATATCCTCCCGTCCCAAGGGACAGGATTGGACTGAAGCTTTCTTT
TRBJ2-3	NA	NA	TRBV5-1	CASSYERFSTQYF	TGCGCCAGCAGCTACGAGCGGTTTAGTACGCAGTATTTT
TRBJ2-5	many	TRBD1	TRBV5-4	CASSGGTGYQETQYF	TGTGCCAGCAGCGGCGGGACAGGGTACCAAGAGACCCAGTACTTC
TRBJ1-1	many	NA	TRBV5-1	CASSSTTVNTEAFF	TGCGCCAGCAGTTCTACGACGGTGAACACTGAAGCTTTCTTT